The sequence of this T cell receptor beta chain was determined in a study of shared clonotypes between healthy human individuals. On the study more broadly: Ranging from 18 to 49 in age, donors were a couple of women and a few men.

Naive CD8 cells comprised CD45RO-negative, CCR7-positively selected cells, excluding terminally differentiated effector memory CD45RA+ cells. Study conclusions and caveats: Sampling included only blood; tissue repertoires likely differ. Rarefaction exposed incomplete sorted-subset sequencing despite large depth. Richness estimates generally favored naive over memory subsets.

Profiled with immunoSEQ multiplex PCR; TCRdb holds only in-frame clones, not every one. This table has approximately 1.9 million clones, about 94% appearing once. Remarks on this clone: Its antigen is unknown.

Sequences were obtained from naive CD8+ T cells from PBMCs. The sequence was obtained from a man aged 18 to 30 in good health. Some clones in this sample may be carry-over from other donors' samples.

CDR3 DNA sequence: TGTGCCAGCAGGGGCGTGACAGAAAACACCGGGGAGCTGTTTTTT. This encodes CASRGVTENTGELFF. The V gene is TRBV28, the J gene TRBJ2-2, with D tentatively TRBD1 (5 bases). The length of the CDR3 is 15 residues. The germline V gene encodes CDR1 MDHEN and CDR2 SYDVKM. V was clipped by 6 bases and J by 2 bases, with 13 bases between them.